This T cell receptor beta chain was sequenced for a study of cytomegalovirus exposure and HLA in healthy donors. On the study more broadly: In terms of ancestry, the Caucasian-associated cluster contained about 81% of the approximately 380 genotyped donors.

The CDR3 consists of 15 residues. CDR1 is SGHRS and CDR2 is YFSETQ in the germline V gene. V dropped 5 bases and J dropped 2 bases, with 16 bases sitting between them. Whole-study findings and limits: When analyzed later, a missense DCLRE1C variant was found to be linked to TCR beta V- and J-gene trimming. The records held CMV serostatus as the only immune exposure information. HLA allele associations emerged for some 16,000 TCR beta sequences in a later analysis, at 0.05 false discovery rate.

Note on this clone: The antigen is unknown.

A multiplex PCR was run with 60 Vbeta primers and 13 Jbeta primers. The protocol was immunoSEQ multiplex PCR, while the TCRdb copy is restricted to in-frame clones and leaves out a portion. The sample includes about 96,000 clones, 65% to 85% of them seen just once. The rearrangement joins TRBV5-1 to TRBJ1-2, with no clear D. Material for sequencing was PBMCs. The sequence was obtained from an older woman in good health and CMV-seropositive. The CDR3 loop is CASRAGGTQNYGYTF. The CDR3 nucleotides read TGCGCCAGCAGGGCGGGAGGAACACAGAACTATGGCTACACCTTC. The full variable domain, completed using reference TRBV5-1 and TRBJ1-2, is KAGVTQTPRYLIKTRGQQVTLSCSPISGHRSVSWYQQTPGQGLQFLFEYFSETQRNKGNFPGRFSGRQFSNSRSEMNVSTLELGDSALYLCASRAGGTQNYGYTFGSGTRLTVV.